A selection of T cell receptor beta chains follows, all from one sample in a study of PD-L1 blockade in urothelial cancer. Assay used: immunoSEQ multiplex PCR; TCRdb lists only in-frame clones, some missing. The sample includes about 38,000 clones, about 86% seen only once; the top ten take about 23%. The material sequenced was PBMCs, taken around atezolizumab (anti-PD-L1) treatment. Receptors were obtained from a man in his sixties with urothelial cancer. The CDR3 runs from the conserved cysteine through the conserved F or W. D genes are given only for firm matches. Clone size, where shown, is once, few, many, or a class for clones that have expanded.

D: -
size: -
length: 15
V: TRBV10-3
J: TRBJ2-1
CDR3: CAISGALASYNEQFF
DNA: TGTGCCATCAGTGGCGCACTAGCATCCTACAATGAGCAGTTCTTC

D: -
size: -
length: 13
V: TRBV11-2
J: TRBJ1-4
CDR3: CASSLSPDEKLFF
DNA: TGTGCCAGCAGCTTGTCCCCTGATGAAAAACTGTTTTTT

D: TRBD1
size: -
length: 16
V: TRBV6-5
J: TRBJ2-7
CDR3: CASSYSGTGDLYEQYF
DNA: TGTGCCAGCAGTTACTCCGGGACAGGGGACCTCTACGAGCAGTACTTC

D: TRBD1
size: -
length: 15
V: TRBV5-5
J: TRBJ2-7
CDR3: CASIDPGQTNYEQYF
DNA: TGTGCCAGCATTGATCCGGGACAGACAAACTACGAGCAGTACTTC

D: TRBD2
size: -
length: 17
V: TRBV15
J: TRBJ2-2
CDR3: CATSRPLAGANTGELFF
DNA: TGTGCCACCAGCAGACCTCTAGCGGGAGCGAACACCGGGGAGCTGTTTTTT

D: -
size: -
length: 12
V: TRBV18
J: TRBJ2-3
CDR3: CASSPSTDTQYF
DNA: TGTGCCAGCTCACCATCAACAGATACGCAGTATTTT

D: TRBD1
size: -
length: 15
V: TRBV5-1
J: TRBJ2-5
CDR3: CASSSEDRVGETQYF
DNA: TGCGCCAGCAGCTCGGAGGACAGGGTGGGAGAGACCCAGTACTTC

D: -
size: -
length: 13
V: TRBV4-2
J: TRBJ1-4
CDR3: CASSQALFEKLFF
DNA: TGTGCCAGCAGCCAAGCCCTCTTTGAAAAACTGTTTTTT

D: -
size: -
length: 17
V: TRBV11-3
J: TRBJ2-1
CDR3: CASSLGEAAPSRNEQFF
DNA: TGTGCCAGCAGCTTAGGTGAGGCGGCTCCGTCGAGGAATGAGCAGTTCTTC

D: -
size: -
length: 11
V: TRBV11-1
J: TRBJ2-5
CDR3: CASSREETQYF
DNA: TGTGCCAGCAGCCGCGAAGAGACCCAGTACTTC

D: -
size: -
length: 13
V: TRBV18
J: TRBJ1-3
CDR3: CASSEDSGNTIYF
DNA: TGTGCCAGCTCAGAGGACTCTGGAAACACCATATATTTT

D: TRBD1
size: -
length: 18
V: TRBV27
J: TRBJ2-5
CDR3: CASRPGTGGRGGQETQYF
DNA: TGTGCCAGCAGACCGGGGACAGGGGGGAGAGGAGGACAAGAGACCCAGTACTTC

D: TRBD1
size: once
length: 14
V: TRBV7-2
J: TRBJ1-2
CDR3: CASSQTGQPYGYTF
DNA: TGTGCCAGCAGCCAAACGGGACAGCCCTATGGCTACACCTTC

D: TRBD2
size: -
length: 15
V: TRBV6-4
J: TRBJ2-3
CDR3: CASSDSSGGADTQYF
DNA: TGTGCCAGCAGTGACTCGAGCGGGGGCGCAGATACGCAGTATTTT

D: -
size: -
length: 15
V: TRBV15
J: TRBJ1-1
CDR3: CATSRGAVMGLEAFF
DNA: TGTGCCACCAGCAGAGGGGCGGTGATGGGGCTGGAAGCTTTCTTT

D: TRBD1
size: -
length: 14
V: TRBV6-5
J: TRBJ1-5
CDR3: CASSRDRYNQPQHF
DNA: TGTGCCAGCAGCCGGGACAGATACAATCAGCCCCAGCATTTT

D: -
size: -
length: 12
V: TRBV5-1
J: TRBJ2-7
CDR3: CASGGGTYEQYF
DNA: TGCGCCAGCGGAGGAGGGACCTACGAGCAGTACTTC

D: -
size: -
length: 16
V: TRBV27
J: TRBJ2-5
CDR3: CASSPRTSVYQETQYF
DNA: TGTGCCAGCAGTCCTCGGACATCGGTTTACCAAGAGACCCAGTACTTC

D: TRBD1
size: -
length: 14
V: TRBV5-1
J: TRBJ2-7
CDR3: CASSPDRESREQYF
DNA: TGCGCCAGCAGCCCGGACAGGGAGTCCCGCGAGCAGTACTTC

D: -
size: -
length: 13
V: TRBV5-1
J: TRBJ2-7
CDR3: CASSLDVRGEQYF
DNA: TGCGCCAGCAGCCTGGACGTTCGGGGCGAGCAGTACTTC

D: TRBD1
size: -
length: 14
V: TRBV5-6
J: TRBJ1-5
CDR3: CASSQTGNNQPQHF
DNA: TGTGCCAGCAGCCAGACAGGGAACAATCAGCCCCAGCATTTT

D: TRBD2
size: -
length: 14
V: TRBV2
J: TRBJ2-1
CDR3: CASSVGGGAFEQFF
DNA: TGTGCCAGCAGTGTGGGCGGGGGGGCCTTTGAGCAGTTCTTC

D: -
size: -
length: 13
V: TRBV5-1
J: TRBJ2-7
CDR3: CASSLQLEYEQYF
DNA: TGCGCCAGCAGCTTGCAGTTGGAGTACGAGCAGTACTTC

D: -
size: -
length: 14
V: TRBV2
J: TRBJ2-3
CDR3: CASSEARYTDTQYF
DNA: TGTGCCAGCAGTGAAGCGAGATACACAGATACGCAGTATTTT

D: -
size: -
length: 14
V: TRBV7-7
J: TRBJ2-5
CDR3: CASSLLRGEETQYF
DNA: TGTGCTAGCAGCTTACTCAGGGGCGAAGAGACCCAGTACTTC

D: TRBD2
size: once
length: 14
V: TRBV29-1
J: TRBJ2-3
CDR3: CSVVYSGIENTQYF
DNA: TGCAGCGTGGTGTATAGCGGGATAGAGAATACGCAGTATTTT

D: TRBD2
size: -
length: 15
V: TRBV11-3
J: TRBJ2-3
CDR3: CASTLTGGVTDTQYF
DNA: TGTGCCAGCACCCTAACGGGGGGAGTCACAGATACGCAGTATTTT

D: TRBD2
size: -
length: 15
V: TRBV5-4
J: TRBJ2-1
CDR3: CASSRTSAPYNEQFF
DNA: TGTGCCAGCAGCAGGACTAGCGCCCCCTACAATGAGCAGTTCTTC